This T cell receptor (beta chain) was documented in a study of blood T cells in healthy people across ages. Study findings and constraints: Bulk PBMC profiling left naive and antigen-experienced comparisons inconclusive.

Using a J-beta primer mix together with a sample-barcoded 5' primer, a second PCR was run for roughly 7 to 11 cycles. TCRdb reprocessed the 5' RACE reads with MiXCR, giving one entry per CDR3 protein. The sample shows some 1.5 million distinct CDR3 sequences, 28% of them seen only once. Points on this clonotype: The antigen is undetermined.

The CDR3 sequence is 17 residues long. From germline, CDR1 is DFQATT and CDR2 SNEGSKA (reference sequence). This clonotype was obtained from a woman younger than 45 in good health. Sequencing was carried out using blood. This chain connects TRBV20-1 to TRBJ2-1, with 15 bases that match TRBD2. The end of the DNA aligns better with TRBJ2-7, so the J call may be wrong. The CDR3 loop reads CSAVGTSGGTSYNEQYF. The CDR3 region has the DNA TGCAGTGCGGTCGGGACTAGCGGGGGGACTTCCTACAATGAGCAGTACTTC.